This TCR beta chain was sequenced for a study of shared clonotypes between healthy human individuals. General study results and limits: Sampling used blood alone; tissue repertoires probably differ. Limited genetic and exposure-history diversity came from having few donors.

Points on this clone: Its antigen is not identified.

Adult donors, all healthy and HIV-negative, had no recent acute infections or vaccinations. Original data processing: For the immunoSEQ data, sequences were junction-only without quality scores, so filtering differed. Only in-frame clones appear in the TCRdb table, and some are missing; sequencing was by immunoSEQ multiplex PCR. For V, J and clone size, that table is used; D and trimming come from the DNA. The sample has about 690,000 clones, less than 95% seen once. This CDR3 is built from 13 residues. V lost 11 bases and J lost 0, with 12 bases in between. In germline, CDR1 is SNHLY, CDR2 FYNNEI. The receptor was isolated from a man aged 18 to 30 in good health. Some clones in this sample may be carry-over from other donors' samples. The gene calls are TRBV2 and TRBJ2-3; D is perhaps TRBD2 (7 bases). Sample: memory CD8+ T cells from PBMCs. Subset reported: CD45RO+ cells pooled with CCR7-negative TemRA cells. In DNA, the CDR3 is TGTGCCCCCAGGGGAGGGAGCACAGATACGCAGTATTTT. Its protein product is CAPRGGSTDTQYF.